Presented here are 25 T cell receptor beta chains from one specimen sequenced in a study of blood T cell repertoires in COVID-19. Some clones are missing from TCRdb's copy, which holds only in-frame ones; the method was immunoSEQ multiplex PCR. In the table there are 130,000 to 150,000 clones, about 80% of which are singletons. Sequencing was carried out using peripheral blood. These receptors were obtained from a man aged 55 to 70 with acute or convalescent COVID-19.

This rearrangement joins TRBV27 to TRBJ2-3, with 9 bases identical to TRBD1. The CDR3 totals 14 residues. The ends lost 7 bases at V and 1 base at J; junction bases unmatched: 3. Per germline, CDR1 MNHEY and CDR2 SMNVEV (reference sequence). The CDR3 reads CASTRQGGTDTQYF. The CDR3 DNA follows: TGTGCCAGCACCAGACAGGGGGGCACAGATACGCAGTATTTT.

J is TRBJ1-2 and V is TRBV29-1; 8 bases map to TRBD1. The CDR3 covers 14 residues. The ends lost 7 bases at V and 8 bases at J; junction bases unmatched: 15. The germline CDR1 and CDR2 sequences are SQVTM and ANQGSEA. The CDR3 region is CSAKPGTGLGGYTF. The DNA for the CDR3 is TGCAGCGCGAAGCCTGGGACAGGTTTGGGCGGCTACACCTTC.

The V and J genes are TRBV27 and TRBJ2-1; 8 bases align to TRBD2. This CDR3 contains 15 residues. V lost 4 bases to trimming and J lost 7 bases; unmatched junction nucleotides: 9. From germline, CDR1 is MNHEY and CDR2 SMNVEV (reference sequence). Here the CDR3 DNA reads TGTGCCAGCAGTTCACCGGGACTAGAGTGGAATGAGCAGTTCTTC. As protein: CASSSPGLEWNEQFF.

The V and J genes are TRBV29-1 and TRBJ2-5; D is ambiguous. This CDR3 contains 12 residues. With 7 bases removed from V and 5 bases from J, the gap between germline ends came to 14 bases. The V gene's germline CDR1 is SQVTM and CDR2 ANQGSEA. In DNA, the CDR3 is TGCAGCGGATATGAGAGTGCGGAGACCCAGTACTTC. This codes for CSGYESAETQYF.

The gene calls are TRBV14 and TRBJ1-6; D not resolved. V was cut by 5 bases and J by 9 bases, with 14 bases left in between. The CDR3 consists of 14 residues. Germline V gives CDR1 SGHDN, CDR2 FVKESK. As DNA, the CDR3 is TGTGCCAGCAGCTTTGGTCCGGGTCGTTCACCCCTCCACTTT. It encodes CASSFGPGRSPLHF. Full variable domain (remainder filled in from reference TRBV14 and TRBJ1-6): EAGVTQFPSHSVIEKGQTVTLRCDPISGHDNLYWYRRVMGKEIKFLLHFVKESKQDESGMPNNRFLAERTGGTYSTLKVQPAELEDSGVYFCASSFGPGRSPLHFGNGTRLTVT.

The chain joins TRBV29-1 to TRBJ1-2, with D hard to call. CDR3 size: 11 residues. The germline V gene has CDR1 SQVTM and CDR2 ANQGSEA. The V and J ends lost 4 bases and 5 bases respectively, with 8 bases between them. The CDR3 spells CSVGEGYGYTF. CDR3 in DNA: TGCAGCGTTGGGGAGGGATATGGCTACACCTTC.

V and J are TRBV3-1 (or the pseudogene TRBV3-2) and TRBJ2-5, with D possibly being TRBD2 (5 bases). The CDR3 runs 14 residues. Germline lookup yields CDR1 LGHDT and CDR2 YNNKEL (reference sequence). The V and J ends lost 0 bases and 7 bases respectively, with 12 bases between them. The CDR3 DNA reads TGTGCCAGCAGCCAAGATCGGGCCCGGGGGACCCAGTACTTC. Translating it yields CASSQDRARGTQYF.

This chain joins TRBV20-1 and TRBJ1-4; no clear D gene. The CDR3 is 11 amino acids. Deletions cut 5 bases from V and 7 bases from J, with 8 bases between. Germline CDR1 and CDR2: DFQATT and SNEGSKA (reference sequence). CDR3 sequence reads: CSAPAGEKLFF. The CDR3 coding sequence is TGCAGTGCTCCGGCGGGTGAAAAACTGTTTTTT.

This clone was detected a few times. In DNA form, the CDR3 reads TGTGCCAGTTGCCCTAGACTAGCGGGAAGTCAAGATACGCAGTATTTT. It is translated as CASCPRLAGSQDTQYF. The rearrangement uses TRBV19 and TRBJ2-3; 11 positions match TRBD2. CDR3 length: 16 residues. J gave up 5 bases and V 8 bases, and 12 bases lay outside the gene matches. Germline V gene data show CDR1 as LNHDA and CDR2 as SQIVND (reference sequence).

This clone is a singleton in its sample. This chain uses TRBV30 with TRBJ1-1; 8 nucleotides agree with TRBD1. Looked up from germline, CDR1 is GTSNPN and CDR2 is SVGIG (reference sequence). The V gene end was trimmed by 1 base and the J gene end by 7 bases; junction bases not matched to a gene: 5. This CDR3 is 13 amino acids long. CDR3 bases: TGTGCCTGGAGTGCACAGGGGGGACTTGAAGCTTTCTTT. Translation gives CAWSAQGGLEAFF.

The chain combines TRBV6-4 with TRBJ2-2; 9 positions agree with TRBD1. The junction had 3 bases not matched to a gene; V was cut back by 6 bases and J by 1 base. CDR1 MRHNA and CDR2 SNTAGT come from the germline V gene. The CDR3 has 15 residues. CDR3 sequence (DNA): TGTGCCAGCAGACTGGACAGGGGGAACACCGGGGAGCTGTTTTTT. This sequence encodes CASRLDRGNTGELFF.

This chain joins TRBV23-1 and TRBJ2-2, with D perhaps TRBD1 (5 bases). TRBV23-1 is reported as an ORF; its role is uncertain. With 1 base removed from V and 3 bases from J, the gap between germline ends came to 15 bases. This CDR3 contains 17 residues. The CDR3 spells CASSQFCWGADTGELFF. CDR3 nucleotides: TGCGCCAGCAGTCAATTTTGCTGGGGCGCGGACACCGGGGAGCTGTTTTTT.

In nucleotides, the CDR3 is TGTGCCAGCAGTTTGACAGGGCGGACTGAAGCTTTCTTT. It translates to CASSLTGRTEAFF. The chain has TRBV12-3 or TRBV12-4 and TRBJ1-1, with 7 bases aligning to TRBD1. The CDR3 is 13 residues long. Trimming at V came to 3 bases and at J to 5 bases, leaving 3 bases not matched to a gene.

The chain links TRBV3-1 (or the pseudogene TRBV3-2) to TRBJ2-1; TRBD2 matches at 8 bases. CDR1 is LGHDT, CDR2 YNNKEL, per germline (reference sequence). The CDR3 runs 14 residues. J lost 9 bases, V lost 3 bases, and 7 bases had no gene match. The CDR3: CASSHPVREAEQFF. The CDR3 DNA is TGTGCCAGCAGCCATCCGGTGCGGGAGGCTGAGCAGTTCTTC.

The chain uses TRBV7-2 and TRBJ2-5; perhaps TRBD1 as D (5 bases). Germline V gene data show CDR1 as SGHTA and CDR2 as FQGNSA. This CDR3 region has 14 residues. V lost 2 bases and J 2 bases, leaving 9 bases between the germline ends. The CDR3 DNA is TGTGCCAGCAGCTTAAACCAGGGACAAGAGACCCAGTACTTC. This translates into CASSLNQGQETQYF. The whole variable domain, remainder taken from reference TRBV7-2 and TRBJ2-5, is GAGVSQSPSNKVTEKGKDVELRCDPISGHTALYWYRQSLGQGLEFLIYFQGNSAPDKSGLPSDRFSAERTGGSVSTLTIQRTQQEDSAVYLCASSLNQGQETQYFGPGTRLLVL.

This sequence joins TRBV6-2 or TRBV6-3 and TRBJ2-1; tentatively, D is TRBD2 (6 bases). Trimming left V 3 bases short and J 7 bases short, with 13 bases between. Germline-derived CDR1 and CDR2 are MNHEY and SVGEGT. The length of the CDR3 is 14 residues. The CDR3 nucleotides are TGTGCCAGCAGTTATGGGGGGACGGGGAATGAGCAGTTCTTC. It yields the protein CASSYGGTGNEQFF.

The genes are TRBV5-4 and TRBJ2-7, with D tentatively TRBD2 (5 bases). This CDR3 has 13 amino acids. Germline loops: CDR1 SGHNT, CDR2 YYREEE (reference sequence). Trimming removed 2 bases from V and 7 bases from J, with 13 bases in between. CDR3 DNA sequence: TGTGCCAGCAGCTTCGACACTAGTCTGGAGCAGTACTTC. This encodes CASSFDTSLEQYF.

This sequence joins TRBV5-1 and TRBJ2-3; 12 bases line up with TRBD2. V gave up 4 bases and J gave up 2 bases; unmatched junction bases: 5. The CDR3 contains 16 residues. The germline V gene encodes CDR1 SGHRS and CDR2 YFSETQ. The CDR3 here is CASSAGTSGPTDTQYF. The CDR3 nucleotides are TGCGCCAGCAGCGCAGGGACTAGCGGGCCCACAGATACGCAGTATTTT.

The chain carries TRBV7-8 and TRBJ2-5; D is unclear. CDR3 size: 14 residues. V lost 0 bases and J 3 bases, leaving 8 bases between the germline ends. Germline assignment: CDR1 SGHVS and CDR2 FQNEAQ. CDR3 sequence reads: CASSLARSKETQYF. Written as DNA, the CDR3 is TGTGCCAGCAGCTTAGCGCGGAGTAAAGAGACCCAGTACTTC. Full variable domain (outside the CDR3, taken from reference TRBV7-8 and TRBJ2-5): GAGVSQSPRYKVAKRGQDVALRCDPISGHVSLFWYQQALGQGPEFLTYFQNEAQLDKSGLPSDRFFAERPEGSVSTLKIQRTQQEDSAVYLCASSLARSKETQYFGPGTRLLVL.

V and J are TRBV29-1 and TRBJ2-3; D possibly corresponds to TRBD1 (6 bases). V was shortened by 6 bases and J by 2 bases, with 15 bases between the two germline ends. The CDR3 is 14 residues long. CDR1 SQVTM and CDR2 ANQGSEA come from the germline V gene. The DNA of the CDR3 is TGCAGCGTCACTAGAGGGGGTCCCACAGATACGCAGTATTTT. It codes for CSVTRGGPTDTQYF.

This clone was observed a single time. The rearrangement links TRBV6-4 to TRBJ1-1; D unclear. CDR1 is MRHNA and CDR2 is SNTAGT in the germline V gene. Trimming cost V 9 bases and J 1 base, with 18 bases left between them. CDR3 length: 15 residues. The CDR3 nucleotides are TGTGCCAGTCCCATGGGTGAGGCCAGGAACACTGAAGCTTTCTTT. Protein: CASPMGEARNTEAFF.

The genes are TRBV6-2 or TRBV6-3 and TRBJ1-2; tentatively, D is TRBD1 (6 bases). V was clipped by 4 bases and J by 7 bases, with 16 bases between them. The CDR3 runs to 14 residues. Germline lookup yields CDR1 MNHEY and CDR2 SVGEGT. The CDR3, as DNA: TGTGCCAGCAGTTCAACAGGGTCGGGTCGTGGCTACACCTTC. This translates into CASSSTGSGRGYTF.

The CDR3 DNA reads TGTGCCAGCTCACCGACAGGGATCACTGAAGCTTTCTTT. It encodes CASSPTGITEAFF. This chain joins TRBV18 and TRBJ1-1, with 7 positions matching TRBD1. The trim removed 3 bases at V and 4 bases at J, leaving 2 bases unmatched. The germline V gene has CDR1 KGHSH and CDR2 LQKENI. The CDR3 runs 13 residues.

The chain couples TRBV27 to TRBJ1-1, with 9 bases that match TRBD1. The germline V gene has CDR1 MNHEY and CDR2 SMNVEV (reference sequence). Germline trimming cut 4 bases from V and 6 bases from J; bases unmatched to any gene: 3. The CDR3 runs to 13 residues. DNA of the CDR3: TGTGCCAGCAGTTCTACAGGGGGCTCTGAAGCTTTCTTT. Its protein product is CASSSTGGSEAFF.

The V and J genes are TRBV13 and TRBJ1-1, with TRBD1 matching over 7 bases. Per germline, CDR1 PRHDT and CDR2 FYEKMQ (reference sequence). CDR3 length equals 14 residues. The J segment lost 5 bases and the V segment lost 5 bases, leaving 8 bases of the junction unmatched. This CDR3 is CASSPTGVETEAFF. The CDR3 DNA follows: TGTGCCAGCAGCCCCACAGGGGTGGAAACTGAAGCTTTCTTT.